The entry below gives a single T cell receptor beta chain sequence along with its context. No antigen is known for it. Each CDR3 protein gets one entry after TCRdb re-called the reads with MiXCR. The data contain about 740,000 distinct CDR3 sequences, around a third of them singletons. The V gene's germline CDR1 is ENHRY and CDR2 SYGVKD. With 2 bases removed from V and 3 bases from J, the gap between germline ends came to 7 bases. CDR3 size: 14 residues. This sample stems from a study of T cell repertoires in cytomegalovirus infection. General study findings and limits: Cumulative public TCR beta family frequency identified CMV carriers with the relevant HLA.

The specimen comprised cultured PBMCs, sampled from culture after CMV antigen stimulation. The J gene is TRBJ2-2, the V gene TRBV10-3; no reliable D call. This TCR was sampled from a human donor in good health (CMV status not recorded). Some clones in this sample may be carry-over from other donors' samples. This chain's CDR3 is CAISEVGDTGELFF. The DNA of the CDR3 is TGTGCCATCAGTGAGGTCGGTGACACCGGGGAGCTGTTTTTT.